This section outlines one TCR beta chain sequence together with its context. Its matching antigen is unknown. The record originates from a study of stem cell transplantation in POMP-related autoinflammatory disease. At the level of the study: Before transplant, CD4+ T cells skewed naive and CD8+ proportions were low. DNA chimerism showed 100% graft donor engraftment of neutrophils and platelets through one year.

Per the germline V gene, CDR1 is MNHEY and CDR2 is SMNVEV (reference sequence). V was shortened by 2 bases and J by 7 bases, with 8 bases between the two germline ends. The CDR3 spans 13 residues. Profiled with immunoSEQ multiplex PCR; TCRdb holds only in-frame clones, not every one. The sample contains over 8,000 clones, more than 75% of which appear only once. Findings and caveats of the study: A trend toward lower repertoire diversity and greater clonality appeared in every analyzed T-cell subset of PRAID patients. Unique TRB V-J gene pairings were limited in number in patients with PRAID.

The rearrangement uses TRBV27 and TRBJ2-2, with D possibly matching TRBD1 (5 bases). The specimen was CD4+ T cells from PBMCs, collected after stem cell transplantation. The TCR comes from a human patient with POMP-related autoinflammation and immune dysregulation (PRAID). Some T cells may be graft donor cells. CDR3 in DNA: TGTGCCAGCAGTTTAACAGGTTACGGGGAGCTGTTTTTT. Its translation: CASSLTGYGELFF.